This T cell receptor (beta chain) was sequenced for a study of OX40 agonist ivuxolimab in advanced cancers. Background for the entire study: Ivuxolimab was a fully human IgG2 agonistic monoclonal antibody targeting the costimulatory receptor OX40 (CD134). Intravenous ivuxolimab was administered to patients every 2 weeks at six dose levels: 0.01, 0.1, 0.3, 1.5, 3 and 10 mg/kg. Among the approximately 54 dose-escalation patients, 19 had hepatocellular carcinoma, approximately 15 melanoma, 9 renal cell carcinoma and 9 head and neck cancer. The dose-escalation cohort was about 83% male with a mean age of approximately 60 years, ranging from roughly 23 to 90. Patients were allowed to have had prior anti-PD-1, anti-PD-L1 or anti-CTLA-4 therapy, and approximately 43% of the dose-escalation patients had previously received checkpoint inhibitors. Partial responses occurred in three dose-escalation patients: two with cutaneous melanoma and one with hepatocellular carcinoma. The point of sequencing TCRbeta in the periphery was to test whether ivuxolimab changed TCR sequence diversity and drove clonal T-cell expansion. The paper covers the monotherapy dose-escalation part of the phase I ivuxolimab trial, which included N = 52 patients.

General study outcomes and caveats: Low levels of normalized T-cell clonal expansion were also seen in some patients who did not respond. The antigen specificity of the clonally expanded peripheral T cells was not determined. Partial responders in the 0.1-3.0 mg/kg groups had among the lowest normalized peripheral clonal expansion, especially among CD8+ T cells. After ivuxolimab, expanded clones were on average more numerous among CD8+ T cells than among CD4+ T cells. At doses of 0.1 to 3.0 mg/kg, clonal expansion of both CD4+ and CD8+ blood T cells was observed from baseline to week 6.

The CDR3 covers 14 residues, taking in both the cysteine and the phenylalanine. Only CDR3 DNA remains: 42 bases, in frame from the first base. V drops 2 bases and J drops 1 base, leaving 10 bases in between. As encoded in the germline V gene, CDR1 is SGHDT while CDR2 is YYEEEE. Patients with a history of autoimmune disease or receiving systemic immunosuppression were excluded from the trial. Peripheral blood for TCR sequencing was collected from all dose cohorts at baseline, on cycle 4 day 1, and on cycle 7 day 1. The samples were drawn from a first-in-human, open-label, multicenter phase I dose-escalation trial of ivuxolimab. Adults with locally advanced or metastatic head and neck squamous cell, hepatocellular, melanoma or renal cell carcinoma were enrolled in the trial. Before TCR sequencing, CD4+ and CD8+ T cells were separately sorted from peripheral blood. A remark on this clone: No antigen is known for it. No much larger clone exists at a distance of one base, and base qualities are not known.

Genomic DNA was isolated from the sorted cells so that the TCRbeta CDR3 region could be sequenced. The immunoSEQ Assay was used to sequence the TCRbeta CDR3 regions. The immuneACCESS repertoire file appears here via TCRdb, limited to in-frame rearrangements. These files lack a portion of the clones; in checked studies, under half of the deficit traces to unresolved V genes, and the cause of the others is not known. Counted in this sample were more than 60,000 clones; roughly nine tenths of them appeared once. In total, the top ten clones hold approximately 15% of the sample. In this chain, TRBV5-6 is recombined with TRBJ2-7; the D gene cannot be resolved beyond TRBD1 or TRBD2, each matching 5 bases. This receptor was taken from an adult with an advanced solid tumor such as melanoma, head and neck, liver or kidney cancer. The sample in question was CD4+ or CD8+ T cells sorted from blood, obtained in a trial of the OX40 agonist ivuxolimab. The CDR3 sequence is CASSFGTQSYEQYF. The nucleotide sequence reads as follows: TGTGCCAGCAGCTTCGGGACCCAATCCTACGAGCAGTACTTC.